A selection of T cell receptor beta chains follows, all from one sample in a study of T cells in Graves' hyperthyroidism and ophthalmopathy. TCRdb re-derived calls from the multiplex PCR reads in MiXCR, one entry per CDR3 protein. The table shows 270,000 or so distinct CDR3 sequences, with 13% to 15% occurring only once. The source material was blood. These receptors were taken from a woman between 45 and 65 years old with Graves' hyperthyroidism that later progressed to Graves' ophthalmopathy. The CDR3 runs from the conserved cysteine through the conserved F or W. Expanded clones get a size class; other rows say once, few or many, or leave the size out.

V gene,clone size,J gene,CDR3 protein
TRBV2,medium-sized,TRBJ2-5,CASKSFLTSGSQRETQYF
TRBV10-3,many,TRBJ2-7,CAISESEGGFSYEQYF
TRBV20-1,-,TRBJ1-1,CSARGTGEGTEAFF
TRBV27,many,TRBJ1-1,CASRENLNTEAFF
TRBV20-1,-,TRBJ2-7,CSARGTSGRSGDEQYF
TRBV28,many,TRBJ1-1,CASSMVSGATEAFF
TRBV3-1,many,TRBJ1-1,CASSSTDYTEAFF
TRBV20-1,many,TRBJ1-3,CSARSPYSGNTIYF
TRBV2,many,TRBJ2-7,CASGMGQGTYEQYF
TRBV7-8,many,TRBJ2-6,CASESAGPGANVLTF
TRBV4-2,-,TRBJ1-6,CASSQDGVAGNSPLHF
TRBV28,many,TRBJ1-5,CASSRRGQPQHF
TRBV3-1,many,TRBJ1-6,CASSSGQGESSPLHF
TRBV7-9,once,TRBJ2-3,CASSSPDTGTDTQYF
TRBV7-2,many,TRBJ1-1,CASSLGQGPLTEAFF
TRBV5-6,-,TRBJ2-1,CASSLGQVGEQFF
TRBV29-1,-,TRBJ2-7,CSVGNRGPSYGQYF
TRBV29-1,many,TRBJ1-2,CSVERATGYTF
TRBV2,-,TRBJ2-3,CASSNSGRRDTQYF
TRBV28,-,TRBJ2-2,CASSLQGGYTGELFF
TRBV9,once,TRBJ2-5,CASSEGGGLAGDPRETQYF
TRBV10-3,many,TRBJ2-3,CAISDRLAGATDTQYF
TRBV5-1,many,TRBJ2-3,CASSLVVAGVPDTQYF
TRBV6-1,many,TRBJ1-5,CASRPQGGYSNQPQHF
TRBV2,many,TRBJ2-5,CASSRSPGGAGETQYF
TRBV11-2,-,TRBJ2-6,CASSLPGAGANVLTF
TRBV7-9,few,TRBJ2-7,CASSFGTGAPYEQYF
TRBV5-1,many,TRBJ2-1,CASSLAAGVASGEQFF
TRBV24-1,many,TRBJ2-6,CATSDRETDGANVLTF
TRBV30,many,TRBJ2-7,CAWRGTGIEQYF
TRBV12-3/TRBV12-4,many,TRBJ2-7,CASSLPGVVILGSQYF
TRBV6-1,many,TRBJ2-7,CASSDPAGGMNEQYF
TRBV19,-,TRBJ1-5,CASSIWAQGNQPQHF
TRBV18,many,TRBJ2-5,CASSPPDRVQETQYF
TRBV5-6,many,TRBJ2-1,CASSTGQGVIDEQFF
TRBV6-2/TRBV6-3,many,TRBJ2-7,CASSFLAGTSYEQYF
TRBV3-1,-,TRBJ2-3,CASSQEGLAGLTDTQYF
TRBV6-2/TRBV6-3,-,TRBJ2-2,CASRFGRLTGELFF
TRBV18,many,TRBJ2-2,CASSPGQGTTGELFF
TRBV6-1,few,TRBJ1-5,CASRGQGRNQPQHF
TRBV15,few,TRBJ2-3,CATSEGEFRTFTDTQYF
TRBV27,-,TRBJ2-5,CASSLGQGGKETQYF
TRBV7-8,-,TRBJ2-1,CASSRGRGYNEQFF
TRBV18,many,TRBJ2-4,CASSPLGNIQYF
TRBV28,many,TRBJ1-5,CASSPNRGYQPQHF